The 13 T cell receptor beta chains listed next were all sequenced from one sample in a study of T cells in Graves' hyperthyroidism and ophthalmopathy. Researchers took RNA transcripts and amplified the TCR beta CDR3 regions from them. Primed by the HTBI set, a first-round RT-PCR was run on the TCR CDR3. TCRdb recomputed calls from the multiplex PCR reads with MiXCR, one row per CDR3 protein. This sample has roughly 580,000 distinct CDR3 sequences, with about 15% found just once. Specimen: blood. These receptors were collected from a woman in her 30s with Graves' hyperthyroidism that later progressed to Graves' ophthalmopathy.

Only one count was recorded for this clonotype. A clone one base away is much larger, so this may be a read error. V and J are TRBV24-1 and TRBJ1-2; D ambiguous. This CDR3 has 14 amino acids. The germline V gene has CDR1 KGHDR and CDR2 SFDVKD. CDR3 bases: TGTGCCACCAGTGATTCCACAGAAAACTATGGCTTCACCTTC. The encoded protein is CATSDSTENYGFTF.

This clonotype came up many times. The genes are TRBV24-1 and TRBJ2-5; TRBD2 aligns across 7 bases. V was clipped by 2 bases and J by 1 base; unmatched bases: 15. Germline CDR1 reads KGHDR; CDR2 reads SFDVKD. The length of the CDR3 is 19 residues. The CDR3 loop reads CATSDWSLAAPSFQETQYF. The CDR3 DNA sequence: TGTGCCACCAGTGATTGGTCCCTAGCGGCCCCCTCCTTCCAAGAGACCCAGTACTTC.

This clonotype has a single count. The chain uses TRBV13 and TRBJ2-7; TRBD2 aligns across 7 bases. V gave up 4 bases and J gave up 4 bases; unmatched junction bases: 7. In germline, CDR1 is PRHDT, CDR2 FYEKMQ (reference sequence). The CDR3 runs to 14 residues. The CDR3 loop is CASSSGLEAYEQYF. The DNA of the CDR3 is TGTGCCAGCAGCTCCGGACTAGAGGCGTACGAGCAGTACTTC.

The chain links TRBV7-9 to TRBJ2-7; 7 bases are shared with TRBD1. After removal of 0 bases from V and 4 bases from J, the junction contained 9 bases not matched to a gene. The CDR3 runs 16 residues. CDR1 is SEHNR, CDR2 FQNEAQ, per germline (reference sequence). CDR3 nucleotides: TGTGCCAGCAGCTTAGCGTTGAGACAGGGACCTTACGAGCAGTACTTC. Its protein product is CASSLALRQGPYEQYF.

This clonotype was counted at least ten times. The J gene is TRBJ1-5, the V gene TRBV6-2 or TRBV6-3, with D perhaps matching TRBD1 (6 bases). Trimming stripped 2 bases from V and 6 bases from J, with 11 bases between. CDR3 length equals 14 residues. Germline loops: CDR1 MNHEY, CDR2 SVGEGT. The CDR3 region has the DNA TGTGCCAGCAGTTACCAGGGGTTCGGTCAGCCCCAGCATTTT. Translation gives CASSYQGFGQPQHF.

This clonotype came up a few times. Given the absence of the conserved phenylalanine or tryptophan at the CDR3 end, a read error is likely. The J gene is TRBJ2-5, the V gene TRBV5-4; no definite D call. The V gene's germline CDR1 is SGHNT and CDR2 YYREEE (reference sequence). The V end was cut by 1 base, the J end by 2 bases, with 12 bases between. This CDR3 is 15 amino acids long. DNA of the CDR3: TGTGCCAGCAGCTTGAAAATATCAGTGCAAGAGACCCAGTACCTC. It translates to CASSLKISVQETQYL.

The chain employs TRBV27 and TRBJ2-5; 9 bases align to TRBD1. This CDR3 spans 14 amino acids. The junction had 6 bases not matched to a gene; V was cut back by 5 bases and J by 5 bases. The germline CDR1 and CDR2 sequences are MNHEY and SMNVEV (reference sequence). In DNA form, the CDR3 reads TGTGCCAGCAGTCAACAGGGGGCTCGTGAGACCCAGTACTTC. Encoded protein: CASSQQGARETQYF.

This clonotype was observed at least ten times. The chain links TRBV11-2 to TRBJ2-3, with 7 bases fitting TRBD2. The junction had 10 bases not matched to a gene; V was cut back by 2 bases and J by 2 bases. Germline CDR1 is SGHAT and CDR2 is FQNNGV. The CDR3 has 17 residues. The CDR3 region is CASSLFPAGASTDTQYF. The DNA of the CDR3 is TGTGCCAGCAGCTTATTTCCGGCGGGAGCTTCCACAGATACGCAGTATTTT.

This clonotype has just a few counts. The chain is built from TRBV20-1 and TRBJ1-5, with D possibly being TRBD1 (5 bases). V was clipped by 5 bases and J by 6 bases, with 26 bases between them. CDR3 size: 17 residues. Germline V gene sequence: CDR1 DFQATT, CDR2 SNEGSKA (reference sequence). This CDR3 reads CSASTSAGTSGFQPQHF. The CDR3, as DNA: TGCAGTGCTTCAACTTCAGCCGGGACGAGCGGCTTTCAGCCCCAGCATTTT.

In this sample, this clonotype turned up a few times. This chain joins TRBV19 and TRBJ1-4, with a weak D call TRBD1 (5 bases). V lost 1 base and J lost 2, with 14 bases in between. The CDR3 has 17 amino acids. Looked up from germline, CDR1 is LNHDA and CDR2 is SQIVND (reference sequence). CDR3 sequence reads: CASSIGGGKATNEKLFF. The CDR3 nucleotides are TGTGCCAGTAGTATAGGTGGGGGAAAAGCGACTAATGAAAAACTGTTTTTT.

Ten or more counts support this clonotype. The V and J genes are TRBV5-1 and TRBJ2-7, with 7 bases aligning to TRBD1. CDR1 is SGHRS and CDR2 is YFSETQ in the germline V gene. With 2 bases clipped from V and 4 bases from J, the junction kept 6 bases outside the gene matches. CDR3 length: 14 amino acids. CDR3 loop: CASSLDRDSYEQYF. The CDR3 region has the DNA TGCGCCAGCAGCTTAGACCGGGACAGTTACGAGCAGTACTTC. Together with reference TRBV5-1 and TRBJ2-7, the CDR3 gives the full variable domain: KAGVTQTPRYLIKTRGQQVTLSCSPISGHRSVSWYQQTPGQGLQFLFEYFSETQRNKGNFPGRFSGRQFSNSRSEMNVSTLELGDSALYLCASSLDRDSYEQYFGPGTRLTVT.

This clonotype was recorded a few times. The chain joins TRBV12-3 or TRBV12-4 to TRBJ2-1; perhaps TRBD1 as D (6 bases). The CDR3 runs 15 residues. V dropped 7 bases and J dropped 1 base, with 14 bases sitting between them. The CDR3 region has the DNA TGTGCCAGCACCCGGACAGAAGAGTCCTACAATGAGCAGTTCTTC. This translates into CASTRTEESYNEQFF.

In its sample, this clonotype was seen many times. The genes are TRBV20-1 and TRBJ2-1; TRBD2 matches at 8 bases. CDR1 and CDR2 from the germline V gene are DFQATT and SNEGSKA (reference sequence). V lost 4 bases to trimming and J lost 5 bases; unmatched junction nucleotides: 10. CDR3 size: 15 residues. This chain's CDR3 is CSANLNGRADNEQFF. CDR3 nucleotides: TGCAGTGCTAATCTGAACGGGAGGGCCGACAATGAGCAGTTCTTC.